This is a list of T cell receptor beta chains from one sample in a study of metastatic and nonmetastatic thyroid tumors. With MiXCR, TCRdb reprocessed the PCR reads. The profile shows roughly 38,000 clones, 9.5% to 13% of them singletons. Sequences were obtained from blood. All receptors come from a male donor with papillary thyroid cancer or a benign thyroid nodule (not recorded which). Some clones in this sample may be carry-over from other donors' samples. CDR3s include the opening cysteine and the closing phenylalanine or tryptophan. A D gene is named only where the DNA matches it firmly. Only some rows state a clone size, as once, few, many or a class for expanded clones.

TRBV6-4	TRBJ2-1	-	many	CASSEAGERNEQFF	TGTGCCAGCAGTGAAGCAGGGGAAAGGAATGAGCAGTTCTTC
TRBV6-1	TRBJ2-2	-	medium-sized	CASCRRTANTGELFF	TGTGCCAGCTGCCGGAGGACAGCGAACACCGGGGAGCTGTTTTTT
TRBV29-1	TRBJ2-1	TRBD2	many	CSVAGTSGSSYNEQFF	TGCAGCGTTGCCGGGACTAGCGGGAGCTCCTACAATGAGCAGTTCTTC
TRBV20-1	TRBJ2-2	-	many	CSAPPTRSGELFF	TGCAGTGCTCCCCCCACGCGGTCCGGGGAGCTGTTTTTT
TRBV29-1	TRBJ2-5	-	many	CSVALAETGLQETQYF	TGCAGCGTTGCCCTAGCGGAGACAGGCCTCCAAGAGACCCAGTACTTC
TRBV30	TRBJ2-7	TRBD1	many	CACRRSPDRGPYEQYF	TGTGCCTGCAGACGATCTCCGGACAGGGGGCCCTACGAGCAGTACTTC
TRBV5-4	TRBJ1-2	TRBD1	-	CASSSFWTGKDYGYTF	TGTGCCAGCAGCTCGTTTTGGACAGGGAAGGACTATGGCTACACCTTC
TRBV25-1	TRBJ1-2	-	many	CASSEFGRGGGYTF	TGTGCCAGCAGTGAATTTGGAAGGGGTGGTGGCTACACCTTC
TRBV4-1	TRBJ2-3	TRBD1	few	CASSQEVWGTGGTYTDTQYF	TGCGCCAGCAGCCAAGAAGTGTGGGGGACAGGGGGCACTTACACAGATACGCAGTATTTT
TRBV5-1	TRBJ2-5	-	few	CASSLNQQQTQYF	TGCGCCAGCAGCTTGAACCAGCAACAGACCCAGTACTTC
TRBV18	TRBJ2-2	TRBD1	-	CASSGQGTTVELFF	TGTGCCAGCTCGGGACAGGGGACCACCGTGGAGCTGTTTTTT
TRBV25-1	TRBJ2-7	-	few	CASSEEGTGGSYDQYF	TGTGCCAGCAGTGAAGAGGGCACCGGGGGCTCCTACGATCAGTACTTC
TRBV27	TRBJ2-7	-	few	CASSPKPMHSYEQYF	TGTGCCAGCAGTCCTAAACCGATGCACTCCTACGAGCAGTACTTC
TRBV6-1	TRBJ2-1	-	medium-sized	CASSMDSNEQFF	TGTGCCAGCAGCATGGACAGCAATGAGCAGTTCTTC
TRBV20-1	TRBJ1-4	TRBD1	many	CSARDRRGLDEKLFF	TGCAGTGCTAGAGATAGGAGGGGGCTTGATGAAAAACTGTTTTTT
TRBV19	TRBJ2-1	-	many	CASRPGTFHEQFF	TGTGCCAGTAGGCCAGGGACTTTCCATGAGCAGTTCTTC